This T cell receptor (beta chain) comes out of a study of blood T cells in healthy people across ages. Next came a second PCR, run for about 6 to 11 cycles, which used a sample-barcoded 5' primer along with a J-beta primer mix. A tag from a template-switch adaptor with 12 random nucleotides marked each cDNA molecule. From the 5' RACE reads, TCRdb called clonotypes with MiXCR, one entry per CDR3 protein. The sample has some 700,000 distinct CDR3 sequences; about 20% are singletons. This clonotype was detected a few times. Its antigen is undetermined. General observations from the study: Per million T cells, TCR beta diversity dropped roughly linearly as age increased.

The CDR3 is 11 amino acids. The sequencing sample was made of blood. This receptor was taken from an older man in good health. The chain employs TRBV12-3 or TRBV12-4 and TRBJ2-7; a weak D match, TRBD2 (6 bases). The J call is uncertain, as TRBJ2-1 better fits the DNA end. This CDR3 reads CATKEGDEQFF. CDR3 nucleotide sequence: TGTGCCACCAAGGAGGGCGATGAGCAGTTCTTC.